Listed below are T cell receptor beta chains from one sample, sequenced in a study of T-cell memory formation after mild COVID-19. TCRdb re-called the 5' RACE reads with MiXCR, one entry per CDR3 protein. The table has fewer than 600,000 distinct CDR3 sequences, about 20% seen once. The sequencing sample was made of PBMCs or a T cell subset sorted from them (not recorded which). These receptors all stem from an adult woman who had mild COVID-19 (a few samples of this study predate the infection). Cell type and time point are not known. The CDR3 runs from the conserved cysteine through the conserved F or W. The D gene is left open where the match is weak. Clone size is not always given. Where it is, it says once, few, many or a class for expanded clones.

TRBJ2-7	.	.	14	TRBV7-3	TGTGCCAGCAGCCCCTCGACAGATTCCTACGAGCAGTACTTC	CASSPSTDSYEQYF
TRBJ2-7	few	.	15	TRBV28	TGTGCCAGCACCTTGGAACGGGGCGGGACGCGGGAGCAGTACTTC	CASTLERGGTREQYF
TRBJ2-3	few	.	16	TRBV5-1	TGCGCCAGCAGCTGGAGCCGCTCTAAAGGCACAGATACGCAGTATTTT	CASSWSRSKGTDTQYF
TRBJ2-1	few	.	13	TRBV11-2	TGTGCATCGACGAGGGGCTCCCACAATGAGCAGTTCTTC	CASTRGSHNEQFF
TRBJ1-4	.	TRBD1	14	TRBV7-3	TGTGCCAGCAGCTTACCCAGACAGGGGGTCAAACTGTTTTTT	CASSLPRQGVKLFF
TRBJ1-5	few	.	16	TRBV30	TGTGCCTGGAGTGTTACCCAGGGGCTGAGCAATCAGCCCCAGCATTTT	CAWSVTQGLSNQPQHF
TRBJ1-1	.	.	16	TRBV7-2	TGTGCCAGCAGCTTAGCGTTGAGACGCCCGAACACTGAAGCTTTCTTT	CASSLALRRPNTEAFF
TRBJ2-1	.	.	15	TRBV9	TGTGCCAGCAGCGTAGGGATCAACCAGGGAAATGAGCAGTTCTTC	CASSVGINQGNEQFF
TRBJ2-1	.	TRBD2	16	TRBV7-2	TGTGCCAGCAGCTTAGAGGGGATTAGCGGGGGCGGTGAGCAGTTCTTC	CASSLEGISGGGEQFF
TRBJ2-1	.	.	13	TRBV7-9	TGTGCCAGCAGCGCGCAGGGTTTTGATGAGCAGTTCTTC	CASSAQGFDEQFF
TRBJ2-7	.	.	13	TRBV29-1	TGCAGCCCAGGGTTCAGGGCCGTCTACGAGCAGTACTTC	CSPGFRAVYEQYF
TRBJ2-2	few	.	16	TRBV6-5	TGTGCCAGCATCCCTGTCGCTAGAGCGAACACCGGGGAGCTGTTTTTT	CASIPVARANTGELFF
TRBJ2-1	.	.	12	TRBV12-3/TRBV12-4	TGTGCCAGCAGTTTTGGGCGGGTTGAGCAGTTCTTC	CASSFGRVEQFF
TRBJ2-7	.	.	21	TRBV6-4	TGTGCCAGCAGTGACCCGTACACAGGACAGGTCTTACCCGCGGGGATTTACGAGCAGTACTTC	CASSDPYTGQVLPAGIYEQYF
TRBJ2-7	.	.	15	TRBV30	TGTGCCTGGAGCAGACCGGGACCCTGGAACTACGAGCAGTACTTC	CAWSRPGPWNYEQYF
TRBJ2-2	few	.	13	TRBV12-3/TRBV12-4	TGTGCCAGCAGTTTTGGGGACACCGGGGAGCTGTTTTTT	CASSFGDTGELFF
TRBJ2-7	.	TRBD2	17	TRBV12-5	TGTGCTAGTCGACCCGGGACTAGCAGATTTGTCGTCTACGAGCAGTACTTC	CASRPGTSRFVVYEQYF
TRBJ2-7	.	.	15	TRBV5-5	TGTGCCAGCAGCTTGGAAGCGGGACAGTCCTACGAGCAGTACTTC	CASSLEAGQSYEQYF
TRBJ1-2	few	.	13	TRBV2	TGTGCCAGCAGAGAACAAGTTTCCTATGGCTACACCTTC	CASREQVSYGYTF
TRBJ2-7	.	TRBD2	15	TRBV7-2	TGTGCCAGCAGCCCCCGGGGGGGGCAGTTATACGAGCAGTACTTC	CASSPRGGQLYEQYF
TRBJ2-7	few	TRBD1	13	TRBV27	TGTGCCAGCAGGCAGGGGGCCGACTACGAGCAGTACTTC	CASRQGADYEQYF
TRBJ2-7	.	TRBD2	13	TRBV10-3	TGTGCCACCCATGGGCGGGAGAGCAGCGAGCAGTACTTC	CATHGRESSEQYF
TRBJ2-3	.	TRBD2	15	TRBV3-1	TGTGCCAGCAGCCCCCTGGGGCTAGCGGGAGATACGCAGTATTTT	CASSPLGLAGDTQYF
TRBJ1-1	.	.	12	TRBV29-1	TGCAGCGTTGAAGCCTTGAACACTGAAGCTTTCTTT	CSVEALNTEAFF
TRBJ2-2	many	.	14	TRBV5-1	TGCGCCAGCAGCTTGGCAGGGAGCACCGGGGAGCTGTTTTTT	CASSLAGSTGELFF
TRBJ1-3	few	TRBD1	14	TRBV11-3	TGTGCCAGCAGCTACGACAGGGAAGAAAACACCATATATTTT	CASSYDREENTIYF
TRBJ1-1	many	TRBD1	15	TRBV11-3	TGTGCCAGCAGCCCAACGGGACAGGTTAACACTGAAGCTTTCTTT	CASSPTGQVNTEAFF
TRBJ2-7	.	.	14	TRBV7-9	TGTGCCAGCAGCCCTGCTAGCGTCTTCCACGAGCAGTACTTC	CASSPASVFHEQYF
TRBJ2-5	.	.	12	TRBV20-1	TGCAGTGCTAGCCGACTTCAAGAGACCCAGTACTTC	CSASRLQETQYF
TRBJ1-2	.	.	14	TRBV12-3/TRBV12-4	TGTGCCAGCACCCCACGCCCGGGGTCCTATGGCTACACCTTC	CASTPRPGSYGYTF
TRBJ2-3	few	TRBD2	16	TRBV7-2	TGTGCCAGCAGCGGGGTCACGGGGGGGCTTACAGATACGCAGTATTTT	CASSGVTGGLTDTQYF
TRBJ2-1	few	TRBD1	15	TRBV7-9	TGTGCCAGCAGCCTAACAGAGGCCGGGACAGGGATTCTGTTCTTC	CASSLTEAGTGILFF
TRBJ1-1	.	.	14	TRBV2	TGTGCCAAACGGGAGGACCTCCCTAACACTGAAGCTTTCTTT	CAKREDLPNTEAFF
TRBJ2-2	many	TRBD2	16	TRBV11-2	TGTGCCAGCAGCTTTAGGACTAGCGGGGCAGCCGGGGAGCTGTTTTTT	CASSFRTSGAAGELFF
TRBJ2-1	once	.	14	TRBV5-1	TGCGCCAGCATGGGGAGCGGGTCCTACAATGAGCAGTTCTTC	CASMGSGSYNEQFF
TRBJ2-3	few	TRBD2	16	TRBV2	TGTGCCAGCAGACTAGCGGGGGGCCTTTTCACAGATACGCAGTATTTT	CASRLAGGLFTDTQYF
TRBJ1-2	few	TRBD1	14	TRBV29-1	TGCAGCGTATATTCGGGGGACAGTAACTATGGCTACACCTTC	CSVYSGDSNYGYTF
TRBJ2-3	.	.	18	TRBV4-3	TGCGCCAGCAGCCGACGAACAGGGTCCCTCGGGCTCACAGATACGCAGTATTTT	CASSRRTGSLGLTDTQYF
TRBJ1-5	.	TRBD1	15	TRBV7-9	TGTGCCAGCAGCACTGGACAGGCCGGGGGTGAGCCCCAGCATTTT	CASSTGQAGGEPQHF
TRBJ1-1	few	.	16	TRBV9	TGTGCCAGCAGCCCTCAAGGAGGCAGCATGAACACTGAAGCTTTCTTT	CASSPQGGSMNTEAFF
TRBJ2-7	.	TRBD1	16	TRBV4-1	TGCGCCAGCAGCCAAGATCAGGGACAGGGGGGCCGCGAGCAGTACTTC	CASSQDQGQGGREQYF
TRBJ2-2	many	TRBD1	15	TRBV7-9	TGTGCCAGCAGGAGGAAGGGGGCTTCGGTCGGGGAGCTGTTTTTT	CASRRKGASVGELFF
TRBJ1-2	few	TRBD1	17	TRBV3-1	TGTGCCAGCAGCCATTCGTGGGACAGGGGGGGGATCTATGGCTACACCTTC	CASSHSWDRGGIYGYTF
TRBJ2-1	few	.	14	TRBV9	TGTGCCAGCAGCGCGGAAGCGGGTACCAATGAGCAGTTCTTC	CASSAEAGTNEQFF
TRBJ2-1	.	.	13	TRBV24-1	TGTGCCACCGAAAAAAGCTCCTACAATGAGCAGTTCTTC	CATEKSSYNEQFF
TRBJ2-3	few	TRBD2	15	TRBV3-1	TGTGCCAGCAGCCCTAGCGGGAGTGGCGCAGATACGCAGTATTTT	CASSPSGSGADTQYF
TRBJ2-3	.	TRBD2	14	TRBV23-1	TGCGCCAGCGGGGGGGAGGGAAGGGCAGATACGCAGTATTTT	CASGGEGRADTQYF
TRBJ2-7	.	TRBD1	14	TRBV13	TGTGCCAGCAGCGGAAGGGGGCCCAACTACGAGCAGTACTTC	CASSGRGPNYEQYF
TRBJ2-1	.	TRBD1	16	TRBV7-3	TGTGCCAGCAGCCCCCAGCCACGGGACAGAAGTAATGAGCAGTTCTTC	CASSPQPRDRSNEQFF
TRBJ1-2	.	.	15	TRBV12-3/TRBV12-4	TGTGCCAGCAGTTTAGGGGACGGGGCTAACTATGGCTACACCTTC	CASSLGDGANYGYTF
TRBJ1-5	.	.	14	TRBV18	TGTGCCAGCTCACCGACTAATAGCAATCAGCCCCAGCATTTT	CASSPTNSNQPQHF
TRBJ2-7	.	.	13	TRBV7-9	TGTGCCAGCAGCTTAGGGGCTACGGAGAAGCAGTACTTC	CASSLGATEKQYF
TRBJ1-1	few	.	14	TRBV5-1	TGCGCCAGCAGCCTACGGCTTGGGGGCACTGAAGCTTTCTTT	CASSLRLGGTEAFF
TRBJ1-1	few	.	14	TRBV3-1	TGTGCCAGCAGCTCTTTAAGGGCTAACACTGAAGCTTTCTTT	CASSSLRANTEAFF
TRBJ2-1	few	.	13	TRBV7-9	TGTGCCAGCAGCCCCTCCCTTAGCGGTGAGCAGTTCTTC	CASSPSLSGEQFF